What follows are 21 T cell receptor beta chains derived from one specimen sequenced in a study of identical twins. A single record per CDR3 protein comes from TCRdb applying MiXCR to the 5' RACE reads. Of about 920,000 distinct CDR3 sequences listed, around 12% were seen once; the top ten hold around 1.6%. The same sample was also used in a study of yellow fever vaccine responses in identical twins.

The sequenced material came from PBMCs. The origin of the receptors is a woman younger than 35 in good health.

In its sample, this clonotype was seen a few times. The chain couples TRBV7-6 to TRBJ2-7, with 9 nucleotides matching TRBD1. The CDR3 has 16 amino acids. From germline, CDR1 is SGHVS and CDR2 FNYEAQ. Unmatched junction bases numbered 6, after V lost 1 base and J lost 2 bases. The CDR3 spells CASSLDDRGNTYEQYF. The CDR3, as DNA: TGTGCCAGCAGCTTAGATGACAGGGGGAATACCTACGAGCAGTACTTC.

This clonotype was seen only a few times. The CDR3 loop is CSARKGPLGQRKETQYF. For the CDR3, the DNA is TGCAGTGCTAGAAAGGGACCTTTGGGACAGCGCAAAGAGACCCAGTACTTC. The chain recombines TRBV20-1 with TRBJ2-5, with TRBD1 matching 7 bases. V shed 2 bases, J shed 3 bases, and the junction held 15 bases outside the gene matches. This CDR3 comprises 17 residues. CDR1 is DFQATT and CDR2 is SNEGSKA in the germline V gene (reference sequence).

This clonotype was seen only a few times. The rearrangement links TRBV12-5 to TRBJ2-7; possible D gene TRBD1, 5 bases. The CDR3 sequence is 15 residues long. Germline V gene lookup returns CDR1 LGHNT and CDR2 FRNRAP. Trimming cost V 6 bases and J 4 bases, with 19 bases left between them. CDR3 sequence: CASGLQVLRIYEQYV. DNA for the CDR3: TGTGCTAGTGGACTACAGGTACTCAGGATTTACGAGCAGTACGTC.

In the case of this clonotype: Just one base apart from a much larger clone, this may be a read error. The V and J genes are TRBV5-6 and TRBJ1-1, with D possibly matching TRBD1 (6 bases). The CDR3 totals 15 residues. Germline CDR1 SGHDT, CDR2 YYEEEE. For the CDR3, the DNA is TGTGCCAGCAGCTGGGGGGGGCCGGCGGGGACTGAAGTTTTCTTT. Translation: CASSWGGPAGTEVFF.

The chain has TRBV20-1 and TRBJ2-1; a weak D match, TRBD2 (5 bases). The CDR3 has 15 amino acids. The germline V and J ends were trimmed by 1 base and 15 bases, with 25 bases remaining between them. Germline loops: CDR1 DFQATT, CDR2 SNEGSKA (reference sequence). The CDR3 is CSARGKTRGSLGVFF. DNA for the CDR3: TGCAGTGCTAGAGGGAAAACTAGAGGGTCCCTTGGGGTGTTCTTC.

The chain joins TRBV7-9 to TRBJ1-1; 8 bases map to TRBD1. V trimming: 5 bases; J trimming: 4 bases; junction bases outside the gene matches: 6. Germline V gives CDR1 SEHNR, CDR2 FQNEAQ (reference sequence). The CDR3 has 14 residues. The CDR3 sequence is CASSLITGGTEAFF. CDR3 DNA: TGTGCCAGCAGCCTCATCACAGGGGGCACTGAAGCTTTCTTT. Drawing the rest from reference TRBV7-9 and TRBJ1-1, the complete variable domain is DTGVSQNPRHKITKRGQNVTFRCDPISEHNRLYWYRQTLGQGPEFLTYFQNEAQLEKSRLLSDRFSAERPKGSFSTLEIQRTEQGDSAMYLCASSLITGGTEAFFGQGTRLTVV.

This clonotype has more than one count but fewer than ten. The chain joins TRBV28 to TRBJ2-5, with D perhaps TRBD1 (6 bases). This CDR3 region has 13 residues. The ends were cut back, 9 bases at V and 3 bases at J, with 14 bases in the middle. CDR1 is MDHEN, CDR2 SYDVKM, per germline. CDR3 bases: TGTGCCAGTTCGACAGGAAATAAAGAGACCCAGTACTTC. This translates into CASSTGNKETQYF.

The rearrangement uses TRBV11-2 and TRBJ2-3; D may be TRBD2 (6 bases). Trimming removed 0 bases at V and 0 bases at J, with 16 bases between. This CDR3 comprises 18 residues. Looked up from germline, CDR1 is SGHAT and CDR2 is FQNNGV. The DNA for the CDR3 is TGTGCCAGCAGCTTAGATCCCGCGGGGAATCCTAGCACAGATACGCAGTATTTT. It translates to CASSLDPAGNPSTDTQYF.

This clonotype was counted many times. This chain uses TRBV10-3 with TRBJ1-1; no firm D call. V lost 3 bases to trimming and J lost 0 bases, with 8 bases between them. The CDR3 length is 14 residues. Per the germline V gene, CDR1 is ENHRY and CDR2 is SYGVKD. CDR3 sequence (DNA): TGTGCCATCAGTGATATTCGGGTGAACACTGAAGCTTTCTTT. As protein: CAISDIRVNTEAFF.

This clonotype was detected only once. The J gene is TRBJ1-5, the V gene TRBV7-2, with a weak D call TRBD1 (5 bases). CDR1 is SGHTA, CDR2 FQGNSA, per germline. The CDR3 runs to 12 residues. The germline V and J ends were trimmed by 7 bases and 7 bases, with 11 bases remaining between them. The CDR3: CASTLGVQPQHF. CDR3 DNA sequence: TGTGCCAGCACCCTGGGGGTGCAGCCCCAGCATTTT.

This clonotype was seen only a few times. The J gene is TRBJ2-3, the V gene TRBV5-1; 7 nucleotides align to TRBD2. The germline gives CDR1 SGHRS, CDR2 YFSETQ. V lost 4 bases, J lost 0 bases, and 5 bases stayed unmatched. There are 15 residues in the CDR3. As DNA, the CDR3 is TGCGCCAGCAGCCAAAGCGGGACTAGCACAGATACGCAGTATTTT. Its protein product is CASSQSGTSTDTQYF.

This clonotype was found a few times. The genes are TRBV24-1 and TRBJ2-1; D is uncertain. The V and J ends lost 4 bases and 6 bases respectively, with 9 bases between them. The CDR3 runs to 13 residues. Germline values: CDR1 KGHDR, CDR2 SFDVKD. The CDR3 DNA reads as TGTGCCACCAGTGACCACCATAGCAATGAGCAGTTCTTC. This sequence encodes CATSDHHSNEQFF.

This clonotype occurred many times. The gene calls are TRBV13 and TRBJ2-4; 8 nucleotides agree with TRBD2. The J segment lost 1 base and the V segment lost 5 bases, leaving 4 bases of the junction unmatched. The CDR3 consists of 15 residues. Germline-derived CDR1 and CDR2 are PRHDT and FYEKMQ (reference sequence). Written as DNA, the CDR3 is TGTGCCAGCAGCCCCCCGGGGGGGGCCAAAAACATTCAGTACTTC. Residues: CASSPPGGAKNIQYF.

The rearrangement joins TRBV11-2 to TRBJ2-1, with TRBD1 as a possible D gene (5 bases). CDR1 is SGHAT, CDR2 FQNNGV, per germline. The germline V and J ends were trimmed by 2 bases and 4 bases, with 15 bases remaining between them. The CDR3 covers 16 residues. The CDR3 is CASSLHVQGSYNEQFF. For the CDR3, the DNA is TGTGCCAGCAGCTTACACGTCCAGGGTTCGTACAATGAGCAGTTCTTC.

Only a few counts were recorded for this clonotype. The CDR3 protein is CASGVGTTYEQYV. Here the CDR3 DNA reads TGTGCCAGCGGTGTAGGAACGACCTACGAGCAGTACGTC. The J gene is TRBJ2-7, the V gene TRBV28, with no clear D. The germline V gene encodes CDR1 MDHEN and CDR2 SYDVKM. The CDR3 covers 13 residues. Trimming stripped 8 bases from V and 2 bases from J, with 13 bases between.

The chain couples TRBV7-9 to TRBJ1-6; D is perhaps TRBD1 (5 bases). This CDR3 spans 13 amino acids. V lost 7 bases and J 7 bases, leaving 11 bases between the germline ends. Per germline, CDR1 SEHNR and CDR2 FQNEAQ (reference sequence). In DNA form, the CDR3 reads TGTGCCAGCACGGGGGGAGGGAATTCACCCCTCCACTTT. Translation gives CASTGGGNSPLHF. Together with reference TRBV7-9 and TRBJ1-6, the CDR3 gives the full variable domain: DTGVSQNPRHKITKRGQNVTFRCDPISEHNRLYWYRQTLGQGPEFLTYFQNEAQLEKSRLLSDRFSAERPKGSFSTLEIQRTEQGDSAMYLCASTGGGNSPLHFGNGTRLTVT.

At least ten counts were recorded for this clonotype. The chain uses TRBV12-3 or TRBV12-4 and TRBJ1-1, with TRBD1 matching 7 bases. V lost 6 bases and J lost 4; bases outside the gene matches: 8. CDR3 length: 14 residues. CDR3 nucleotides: TGTGCCAGCAGCTACACCTCAGGGGGCACTGAAGCTTTCTTT. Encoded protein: CASSYTSGGTEAFF.

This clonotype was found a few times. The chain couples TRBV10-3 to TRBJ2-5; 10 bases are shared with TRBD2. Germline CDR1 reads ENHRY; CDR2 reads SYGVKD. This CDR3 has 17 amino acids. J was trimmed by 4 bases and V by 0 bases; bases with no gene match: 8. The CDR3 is CAISESTLGLAAETQYF. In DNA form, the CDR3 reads TGTGCCATCAGTGAGTCGACTCTTGGACTAGCGGCAGAGACCCAGTACTTC.

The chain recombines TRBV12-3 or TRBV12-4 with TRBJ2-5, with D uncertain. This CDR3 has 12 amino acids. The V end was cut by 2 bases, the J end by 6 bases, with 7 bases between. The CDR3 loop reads CASSLKGKTQYF. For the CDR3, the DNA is TGTGCCAGCAGTTTAAAAGGGAAGACCCAGTACTTC.

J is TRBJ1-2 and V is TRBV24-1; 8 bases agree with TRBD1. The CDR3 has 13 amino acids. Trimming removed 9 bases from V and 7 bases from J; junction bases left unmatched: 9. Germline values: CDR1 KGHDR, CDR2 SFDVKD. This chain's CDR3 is CATSGQGRSGYTF. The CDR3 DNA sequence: TGTGCCACCTCCGGACAGGGCAGGTCTGGCTACACCTTC.

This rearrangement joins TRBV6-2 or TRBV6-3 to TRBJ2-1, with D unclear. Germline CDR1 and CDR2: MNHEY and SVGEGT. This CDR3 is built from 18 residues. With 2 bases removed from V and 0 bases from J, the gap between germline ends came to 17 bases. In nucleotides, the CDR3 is TGTGCCAGCAGTTACCCCGGATATTTAGGAGACTCCTACAATGAGCAGTTCTTC. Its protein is CASSYPGYLGDSYNEQFF.